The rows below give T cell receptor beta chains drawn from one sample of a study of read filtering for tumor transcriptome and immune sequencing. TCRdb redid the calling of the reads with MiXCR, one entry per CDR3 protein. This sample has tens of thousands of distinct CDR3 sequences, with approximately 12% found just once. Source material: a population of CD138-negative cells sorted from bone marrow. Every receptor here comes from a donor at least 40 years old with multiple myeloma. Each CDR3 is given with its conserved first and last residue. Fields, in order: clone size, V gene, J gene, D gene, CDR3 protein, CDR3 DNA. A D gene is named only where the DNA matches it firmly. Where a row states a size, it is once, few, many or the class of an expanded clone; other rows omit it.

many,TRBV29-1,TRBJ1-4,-,CSVGGGGNEKLFF,TGCAGCGTTGGTGGAGGGGGGAATGAAAAACTGTTTTTT
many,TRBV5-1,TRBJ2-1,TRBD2,CASSLDSGLAGLYSYNEQFF,TGCGCCAGCAGTTTAGATTCGGGACTAGCGGGACTATACTCCTACAATGAGCAGTTCTTC
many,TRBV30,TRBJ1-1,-,CAWSVQVNTEAFF,TGTGCCTGGAGCGTTCAGGTGAACACTGAAGCTTTCTTT
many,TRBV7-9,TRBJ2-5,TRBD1,CASSSQGAGQETQYF,TGTGCCAGCAGCTCTCAGGGGGCAGGTCAAGAGACCCAGTACTTC
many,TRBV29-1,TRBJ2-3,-,CSVAPSTGLAQYF,TGCAGCGTTGCCCCATCCACGGGGTTAGCGCAGTATTTT
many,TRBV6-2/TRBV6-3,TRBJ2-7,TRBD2,CASRLAGGREQYF,TGTGCCAGCAGGCTAGCGGGAGGGCGGGAGCAGTACTTC
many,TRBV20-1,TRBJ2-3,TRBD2,CSADALAGGDTQYF,TGCAGTGCGGACGCACTAGCGGGAGGGGATACGCAGTATTTT
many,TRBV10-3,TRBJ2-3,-,CAIKTGRTDTQYF,TGTGCCATCAAGACAGGGAGGACAGATACGCAGTATTTT
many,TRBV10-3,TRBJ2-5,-,CAISGLGGETQYF,TGTGCCATCAGCGGACTAGGGGGCGAGACCCAGTACTTC
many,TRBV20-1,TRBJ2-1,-,CSARDRGNEQFF,TGCAGTGCTAGAGATAGGGGTAATGAGCAGTTCTTC
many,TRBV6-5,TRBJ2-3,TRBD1,CASSLNRGSDTQYF,TGTGCCAGCAGTTTGAACAGGGGATCAGATACGCAGTATTTT
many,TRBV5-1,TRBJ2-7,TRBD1,CASSLGQGNEQYF,TGCGCCAGCAGCTTGGGACAGGGTAACGAGCAGTACTTC
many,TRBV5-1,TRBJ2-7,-,CASSSYEQYF,TGTGCCAGCAGCTCCTACGAGCAGTACTTC
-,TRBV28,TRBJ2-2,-,CASSSPGDTNAGELFF,TGTGCCAGCAGTTCCCCGGGGGACACGAACGCCGGGGAGCTGTTTTTT
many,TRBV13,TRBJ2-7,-,CASSLGQGRELAEQYF,TGTGCCAGCAGCTTAGGGCAGGGACGGGAGTTGGCAGAGCAGTACTTC
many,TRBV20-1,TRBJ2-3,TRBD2,CSGRRGLAGGGDTQYF,TGCAGTGGCAGGAGGGGACTAGCGGGAGGTGGAGATACGCAGTATTTT
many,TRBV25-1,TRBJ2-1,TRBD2,CASSERAGVTNEQFF,TGTGCCAGCAGTGAACGGGCGGGAGTTACCAATGAGCAGTTCTTC
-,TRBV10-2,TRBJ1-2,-,CASSESRQGGDYGYTF,TGCGCCAGCAGTGAGTCGAGGCAGGGCGGTGACTATGGCTACACCTTC
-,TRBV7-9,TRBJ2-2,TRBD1,CASSQAGTGGSGELFF,TGTGCCAGCAGTCAAGCCGGGACAGGGGGCTCCGGGGAGCTGTTTTTT
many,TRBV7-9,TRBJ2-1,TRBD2,CASNTGGSSYNEQFF,TGTGCCAGCAACACGGGCGGGAGTTCCTACAATGAGCAGTTCTTC
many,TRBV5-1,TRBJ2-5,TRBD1,CASRLGVGQGDQETQYF,TGCGCCAGCAGATTGGGGGTAGGACAGGGGGACCAAGAGACCCAGTACTTC
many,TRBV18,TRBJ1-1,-,CASSQKEDTEAFF,TGTGCCAGCTCACAAAAGGAGGACACTGAAGCTTTCTTT
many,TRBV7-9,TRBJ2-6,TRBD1,CASSPGQGFSGANVLTF,TGTGCCAGCAGCCCCGGACAGGGGTTCTCTGGGGCCAACGTCCTGACTTTC
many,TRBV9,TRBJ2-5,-,CASSVLGRETQYF,TGTGCCAGCAGCGTATTAGGTCGTGAGACCCAGTACTTC
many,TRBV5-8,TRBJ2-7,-,CASSPQENYEQYF,TGTGCCAGCAGCCCACAGGAAAACTACGAGCAGTACTTC
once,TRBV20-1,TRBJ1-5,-,CGAARRDVNTDTQHF,TGCGGTGCTGCTCGCAGGGATGTCAACACAGATACGCAGCATTTT
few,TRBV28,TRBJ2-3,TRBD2,CASRISGRTSTDTQYF,TGTGCCAGCAGAATTAGCGGGAGGACTAGCACAGATACGCAGTATTTT
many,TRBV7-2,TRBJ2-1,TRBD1,CASSLASVGTDNNEQFF,TGTGCCAGCAGCTTAGCATCCGTCGGGACAGATAACAATGAGCAGTTCTTC
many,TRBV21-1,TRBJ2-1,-,CASSTDRSSYNEQFF,TGTGCCAGCAGCACGGACCGAAGCTCCTACAATGAGCAGTTCTTC
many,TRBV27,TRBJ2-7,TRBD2,CASSSIRAGFSYEQYF,TGTGCCAGCTCCTCAATCAGAGCGGGGTTCTCCTACGAGCAGTACTTC
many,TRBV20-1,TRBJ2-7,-,CSASGGRTSGEQYF,TGCAGTGCTAGTGGAGGGCGGACCTCCGGGGAGCAGTACTTC
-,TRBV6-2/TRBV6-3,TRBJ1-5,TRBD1,CASSYYGTGGIGSNQPQHF,TGTGCCAGCAGTTACTACGGGACAGGGGGAATAGGGAGCAATCAGCCCCAGCATTTT
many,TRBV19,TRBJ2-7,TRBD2,CASSTSSGLRYEQYF,TGTGCCAGTAGTACGTCTAGCGGACTCAGATACGAGCAGTACTTC
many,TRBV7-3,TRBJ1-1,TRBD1,CASSLQGGTTEAFF,TGTGCCAGCAGCTTACAGGGGGGTACCACTGAAGCTTTCTTT
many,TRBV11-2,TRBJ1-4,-,CASSLVTGTNEKLFF,TGTGCCAGCAGCTTAGTAACTGGGACTAATGAAAAACTGTTTTTT
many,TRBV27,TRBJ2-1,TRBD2,CASSSTGLAGGLVLF,TGTGCCAGCAGTTCCACGGGACTAGCGGGAGGGCTGGTTCTCTTC
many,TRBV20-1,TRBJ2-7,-,CSAFPGQTYEQYF,TGCAGTGCATTTCCGGGACAAACCTACGAGCAGTACTTC
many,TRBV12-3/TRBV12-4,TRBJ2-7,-,CASSRDLRRGEQYF,TGTGCCAGCAGTCGTGATCTAAGACGGGGCGAGCAGTACTTC
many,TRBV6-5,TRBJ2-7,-,CASGNSYEQYF,TGTGCCAGCGGCAACTCCTACGAGCAGTACTTC
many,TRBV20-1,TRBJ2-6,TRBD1,CSARSGTGGALSGANVLTF,TGCAGTGCTAGATCGGGGACAGGGGGCGCTTTATCTGGGGCCAACGTCCTGACTTTC
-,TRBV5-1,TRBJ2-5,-,CASSFRQDNLETQYF,TGCGCCAGCAGCTTTCGACAGGACAACCTGGAGACCCAGTACTTC